One and the same sample provided the 17 T cell receptor beta chains below, sequenced in a study of T cell responses to AZD1222 COVID-19 vaccine. Assay: immunoSEQ multiplex PCR; the TCRdb copy retains only in-frame clones and omits some. The sample gives 90,000 to 120,000 clones, roughly 87% of which show up once; less than 2.5% is in the top ten. The sequences come from peripheral blood, collected 28 days after the second AZD1222 dose. Source of these receptors: an adult who received the AZD1222 COVID-19 vaccine.

The chain employs TRBV7-2 and TRBJ2-2, with 8 bases that match TRBD2. The CDR3 is 14 residues long. Germline V gene data show CDR1 as SGHTA and CDR2 as FQGNSA. With 3 bases clipped from V and 6 bases from J, the junction kept 3 bases outside the gene matches. As DNA, the CDR3 is TGTGCCAGCAGCTTCACGCGGGAGGCCGGGGAGCTGTTTTTT. Protein sequence: CASSFTREAGELFF.

This chain connects TRBV7-2 to TRBJ1-5; tentatively, D is TRBD1 (5 bases). The CDR3 is made up of 17 amino acids. Trimming took off 1 base at V and 2 bases at J, with 15 bases between the two ends. Germline lookup yields CDR1 SGHTA and CDR2 FQGNSA. CDR3 residues: CASSLGGTSGGNQPQHF. CDR3 sequence (DNA): TGTGCCAGCAGCTTAGGGGGGACCTCGGGTGGCAATCAGCCCCAGCATTTT.

This chain connects TRBV12-3 or TRBV12-4 to TRBJ2-3; D gene ambiguous. This CDR3 contains 13 residues. V shed 1 base and J shed 8 bases, with 10 bases lying between them. The CDR3 spells CASSLVVGATQYF. The CDR3 bases are TGTGCCAGCAGTTTAGTGGTAGGAGCTACGCAGTATTTT.

This rearrangement joins TRBV18 to TRBJ1-4, with 7 bases identical to TRBD1. CDR3 length equals 14 residues. V was clipped by 1 base and J by 7 bases; unmatched bases: 3. Germline CDR1 KGHSH, CDR2 LQKENI. The CDR3 nucleotides are TGTGCCAGCTCACCACAACAGGGGAGTGAAAAACTGTTTTTT. Protein sequence: CASSPQQGSEKLFF.

This clone was counted only a few times. The V gene is TRBV19, the J gene TRBJ1-1; tentatively, D is TRBD1 (5 bases). The CDR3 has 16 amino acids. Trimming took off 4 bases at V and 1 base at J, with 16 bases between the two ends. The germline V gene has CDR1 LNHDA and CDR2 SQIVND (reference sequence). The CDR3 loop reads CASSKPHQGGNTEAFF. CDR3 nucleotides: TGTGCCAGTAGTAAGCCCCACCAGGGAGGGAACACTGAAGCTTTCTTT.

The chain joins TRBV11-2 to TRBJ1-4; the match to TRBD1 covers 9 bases. The germline CDR1 and CDR2 sequences are SGHAT and FQNNGV. V was clipped by 5 bases and J by 10 bases; unmatched bases: 5. The CDR3 contains 13 residues. The CDR3 sequence: CASSPGTGRKLFF. CDR3 coding DNA: TGTGCCAGCAGCCCAGGGACAGGGAGAAAACTGTTTTTT. Filled out from reference TRBV11-2 and TRBJ1-4, the complete variable domain reads EAGVAQSPRYKIIEKRQSVAFWCNPISGHATLYWYQQILGQGPKLLIQFQNNGVVDDSQLPKDRFSAERLKGVDSTLKIQPAKLEDSAVYLCASSPGTGRKLFFGSGTQLSVL.

The chain is built from TRBV9 and TRBJ1-4; 7 positions agree with TRBD1. Germline V gene lookup returns CDR1 SGDLS and CDR2 YYNGEE. The length of the CDR3 is 15 residues. V shed 1 base, J shed 7 bases, and the junction held 7 bases outside the gene matches. CDR3 coding DNA: TGTGCCAGCAGCGTACAGGGGGATCATTTTGAAAAACTGTTTTTT. Protein: CASSVQGDHFEKLFF.

The chain joins TRBV30 to TRBJ1-4; D is possibly TRBD1 (5 bases). Looked up from germline, CDR1 is GTSNPN and CDR2 is SVGIG (reference sequence). The CDR3 spans 12 residues. Trimming shortened V by 3 bases and J by 7 bases, and 9 bases separated the two germline ends. The CDR3 bases are TGTGCCTGGAGCAATCAGGGTGAAAAACTGTTTTTT. Amino acids: CAWSNQGEKLFF.

The V call is TRBV5-6, the J call TRBJ2-7; 9 bases align to TRBD1. Unmatched junction bases numbered 8, after V lost 4 bases and J lost 3 bases. This CDR3 contains 15 residues. The germline V gene has CDR1 SGHDT and CDR2 YYEEEE. In DNA, the CDR3 is TGTGCCAGCAGCGGTCCGGGACAGGGACTCTACGAGCAGTACTTC. It translates to CASSGPGQGLYEQYF.

A single count supports this clone. The chain joins TRBV28 to TRBJ2-5; D not certain. Deletions cut 1 base from V and 0 bases from J, with 12 bases between. Per the germline V gene, CDR1 is MDHEN and CDR2 is SYDVKM. This CDR3 has 16 residues. The CDR3 region has the DNA TGTGCCAGCAGTTTATTCCAGCGAACGTACCAAGAGACCCAGTACTTC. Protein: CASSLFQRTYQETQYF.

The V call is TRBV7-2, the J call TRBJ2-1; the D is unclear. V was shortened by 3 bases and J by 3 bases, with 9 bases between the two germline ends. Germline V lookup: CDR1 SGHTA, CDR2 FQGNSA. This CDR3 spans 14 amino acids. CDR3 amino acids: CASSFGLLYNEQFF. The DNA of the CDR3 is TGTGCCAGCAGCTTCGGGCTCCTCTACAATGAGCAGTTCTTC.

The chain uses TRBV28 and TRBJ2-7, with a tentative D call TRBD2 (5 bases). The CDR3 totals 14 residues. Germline assignment: CDR1 MDHEN and CDR2 SYDVKM. The V gene lost 3 bases and the J gene lost 6 bases, with 15 bases spanning the gap. The DNA for the CDR3 is TGTGCCAGCAGTTTCCCGGGAAGTTTGGTCGAGCAGTACTTC. This gives the protein CASSFPGSLVEQYF.

The chain employs TRBV2 and TRBJ1-6; the D is unclear. V shed 6 bases and J shed 3 bases, with 9 bases lying between them. The CDR3 extends over 14 amino acids. Germline V gene lookup returns CDR1 SNHLY and CDR2 FYNNEI. The chain's CDR3 is CASRGVDYNSPLHF. CDR3 sequence (DNA): TGTGCCAGCAGAGGAGTAGACTATAATTCACCCCTCCACTTT. The full variable domain, with the rest looked up from reference TRBV2 and TRBJ1-6, is EPEVTQTPSHQVTQMGQEVILRCVPISNHLYFYWYRQILGQKVEFLVSFYNNEISEKSEIFDDQFSVERPDGSNFTLKIRSTKLEDSAMYFCASRGVDYNSPLHFGNGTRLTVT.

This clone was seen once. CDR3 sequence reads: CASSSSDLSGNTIYF. The CDR3 DNA is TGTGCCAGCAGCTCGTCAGACCTCTCTGGAAACACCATATATTTT. V gene TRBV7-9 combines with J gene TRBJ1-3; D is ambiguous. The V end was cut by 4 bases, the J end by 0 bases, with 10 bases between. The CDR3 runs 15 residues. The germline gives CDR1 SEHNR, CDR2 FQNEAQ (reference sequence).

This chain links TRBV11-1 with TRBJ2-3, with a tentative D call TRBD2 (6 bases). Germline CDR1 is SGHAT and CDR2 is FQDESV (reference sequence). CDR3 length equals 15 residues. The ends were cut back, 5 bases at V and 2 bases at J, with 14 bases in the middle. As DNA, the CDR3 is TGTGCCAGCAGCCCCCGGAGGGCCCCCACAGATACGCAGTATTTT. Translated: CASSPRRAPTDTQYF.

The chain employs TRBV7-2 and TRBJ1-2; D is unclear. CDR1 and CDR2 (germline): SGHTA, FQGNSA. CDR3 size: 13 residues. V lost 0 bases and J lost 2, with 4 bases in between. CDR3 nucleotide sequence: TGTGCCAGCAGCTTAGCCCAGAACTATGGCTACACCTTC. This gives the protein CASSLAQNYGYTF.

The rearrangement uses TRBV6-5 and TRBJ1-1, with TRBD1 as a possible D gene (5 bases). This CDR3 contains 13 residues. The ends were cut back, 5 bases at V and 6 bases at J, with 13 bases in the middle. CDR1 MNHEY and CDR2 SVGAGI come from the germline V gene. The CDR3 sequence: CASSPWGDAEAFF. In DNA form, the CDR3 reads TGTGCCAGCAGTCCCTGGGGGGACGCTGAAGCTTTCTTT.